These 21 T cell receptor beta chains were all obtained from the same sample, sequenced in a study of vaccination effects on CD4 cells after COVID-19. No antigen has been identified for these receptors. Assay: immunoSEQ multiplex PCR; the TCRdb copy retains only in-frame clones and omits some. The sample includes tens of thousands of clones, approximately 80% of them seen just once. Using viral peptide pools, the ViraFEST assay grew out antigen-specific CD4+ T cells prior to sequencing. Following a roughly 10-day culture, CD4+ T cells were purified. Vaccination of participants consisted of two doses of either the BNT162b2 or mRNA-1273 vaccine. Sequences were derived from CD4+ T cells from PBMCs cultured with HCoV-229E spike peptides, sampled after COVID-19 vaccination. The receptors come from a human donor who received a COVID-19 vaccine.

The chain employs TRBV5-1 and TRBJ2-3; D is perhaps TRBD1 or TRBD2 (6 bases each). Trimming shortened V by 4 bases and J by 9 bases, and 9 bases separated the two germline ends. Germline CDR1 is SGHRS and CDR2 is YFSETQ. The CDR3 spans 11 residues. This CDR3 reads CASSEGGTQYF. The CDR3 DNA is TGCGCCAGCAGCGAGGGGGGAACGCAGTATTTT.

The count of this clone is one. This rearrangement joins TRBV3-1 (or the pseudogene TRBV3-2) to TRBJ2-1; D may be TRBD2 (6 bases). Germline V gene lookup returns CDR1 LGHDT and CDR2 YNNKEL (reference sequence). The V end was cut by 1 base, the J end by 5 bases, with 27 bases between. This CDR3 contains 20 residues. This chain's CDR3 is CASSQARITNGAGINNEQFF. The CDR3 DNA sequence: TGTGCCAGCAGCCAAGCTAGGATTACGAATGGGGCGGGGATTAACAATGAGCAGTTCTTC.

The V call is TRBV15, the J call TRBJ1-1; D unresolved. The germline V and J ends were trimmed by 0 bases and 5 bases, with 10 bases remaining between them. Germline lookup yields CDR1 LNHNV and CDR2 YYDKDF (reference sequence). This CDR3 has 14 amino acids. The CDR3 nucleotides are TGTGCCACCAGCAGAGATCGATCAGTAACTGAAGCTTTCTTT. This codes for CATSRDRSVTEAFF.

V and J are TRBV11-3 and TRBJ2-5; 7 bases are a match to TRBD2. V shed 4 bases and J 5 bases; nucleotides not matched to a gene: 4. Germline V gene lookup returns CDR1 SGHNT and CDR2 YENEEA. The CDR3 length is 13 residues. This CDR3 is CASSSSGVETQYF. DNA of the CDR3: TGTGCCAGCAGCTCAAGCGGGGTGGAGACCCAGTACTTC.

The CDR3 is CSATNREAFF. CDR3 nucleotide sequence: TGCAGTGCGACAAACCGCGAAGCTTTCTTT. The rearrangement uses TRBV20-1 and TRBJ1-1; D uncertain. The CDR3 has 10 residues. V lost 6 bases and J lost 8, with 10 bases in between. Germline V gene lookup returns CDR1 DFQATT and CDR2 SNEGSKA (reference sequence).

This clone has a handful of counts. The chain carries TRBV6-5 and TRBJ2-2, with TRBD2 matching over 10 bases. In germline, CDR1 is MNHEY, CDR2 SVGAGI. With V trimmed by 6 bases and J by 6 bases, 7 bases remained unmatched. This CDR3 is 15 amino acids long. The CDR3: CASSRPGTSAGELFF. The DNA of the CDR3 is TGTGCCAGCAGCCGCCCCGGGACTAGCGCCGGGGAGCTGTTTTTT.

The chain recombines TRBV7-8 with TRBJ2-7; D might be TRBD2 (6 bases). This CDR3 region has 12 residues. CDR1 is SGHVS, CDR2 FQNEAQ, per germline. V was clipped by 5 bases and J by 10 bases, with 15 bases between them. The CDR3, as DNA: TGTGCCAGCAGCCGTCAATTCGGGAGACAGTACGTC. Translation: CASSRQFGRQYV.

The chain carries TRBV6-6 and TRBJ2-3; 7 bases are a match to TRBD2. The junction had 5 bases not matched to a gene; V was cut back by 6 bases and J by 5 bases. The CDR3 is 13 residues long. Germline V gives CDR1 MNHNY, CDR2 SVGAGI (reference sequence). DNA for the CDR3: TGTGCCAGCAGCCGGGACTACTTAGATACGCAGTATTTT. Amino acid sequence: CASSRDYLDTQYF.

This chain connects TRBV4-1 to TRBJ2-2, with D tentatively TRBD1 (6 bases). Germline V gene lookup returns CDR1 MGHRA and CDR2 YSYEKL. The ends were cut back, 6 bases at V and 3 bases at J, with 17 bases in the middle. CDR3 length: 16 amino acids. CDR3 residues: CASRRWGRGDTGELFF. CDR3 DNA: TGCGCCAGCAGGAGGTGGGGCAGGGGTGACACCGGGGAGCTGTTTTTT.

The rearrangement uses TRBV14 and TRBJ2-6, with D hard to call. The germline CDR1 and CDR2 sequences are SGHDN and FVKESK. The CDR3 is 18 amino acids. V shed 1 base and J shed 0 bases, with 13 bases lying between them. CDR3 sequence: CASSQARQLSSGANVLTF. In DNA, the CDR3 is TGTGCCAGCAGCCAAGCTCGCCAGCTATCCTCTGGGGCCAACGTCCTGACTTTC. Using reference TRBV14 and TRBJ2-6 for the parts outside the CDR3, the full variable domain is EAGVTQFPSHSVIEKGQTVTLRCDPISGHDNLYWYRRVMGKEIKFLLHFVKESKQDESGMPNNRFLAERTGGTYSTLKVQPAELEDSGVYFCASSQARQLSSGANVLTFGAGSRLTVL.

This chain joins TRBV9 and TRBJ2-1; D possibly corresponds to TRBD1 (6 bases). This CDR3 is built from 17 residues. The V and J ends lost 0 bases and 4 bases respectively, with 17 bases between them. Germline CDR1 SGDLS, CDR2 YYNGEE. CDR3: CASSVGPTGTLYNEQFF. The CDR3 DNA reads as TGTGCCAGCAGCGTAGGTCCCACAGGGACCCTTTACAATGAGCAGTTCTTC.

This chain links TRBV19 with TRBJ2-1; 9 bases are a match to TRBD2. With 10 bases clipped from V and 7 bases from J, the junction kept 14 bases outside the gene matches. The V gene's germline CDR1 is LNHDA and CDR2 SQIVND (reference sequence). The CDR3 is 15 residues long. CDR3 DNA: TGTGCCACCACTGCGTGGGCTAGCGGGGCTAATGAGCAGTTCTTC. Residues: CATTAWASGANEQFF.

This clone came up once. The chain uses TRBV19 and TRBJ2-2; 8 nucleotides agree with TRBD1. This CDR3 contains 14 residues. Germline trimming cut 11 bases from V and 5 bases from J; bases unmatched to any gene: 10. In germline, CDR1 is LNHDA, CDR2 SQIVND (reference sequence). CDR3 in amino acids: CASLQGDATGELFF. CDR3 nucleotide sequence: TGTGCCTCTCTACAGGGGGACGCAACCGGGGAGCTGTTTTTT.

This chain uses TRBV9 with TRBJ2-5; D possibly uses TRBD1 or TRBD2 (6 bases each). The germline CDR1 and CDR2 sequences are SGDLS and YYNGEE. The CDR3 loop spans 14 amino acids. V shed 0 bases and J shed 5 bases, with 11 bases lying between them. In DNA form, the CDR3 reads TGTGCCAGCAGCGTAGGAAGGGGGGTGGAGACCCAGTACTTC. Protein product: CASSVGRGVETQYF.

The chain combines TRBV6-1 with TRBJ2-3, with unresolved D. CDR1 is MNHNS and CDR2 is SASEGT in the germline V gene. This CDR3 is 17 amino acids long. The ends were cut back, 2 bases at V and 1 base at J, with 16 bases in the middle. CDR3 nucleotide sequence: TGTGCCAGCAGTGAAATGTTTTTGTCCAGACGCACAGATACGCAGTATTTT. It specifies CASSEMFLSRRTDTQYF.

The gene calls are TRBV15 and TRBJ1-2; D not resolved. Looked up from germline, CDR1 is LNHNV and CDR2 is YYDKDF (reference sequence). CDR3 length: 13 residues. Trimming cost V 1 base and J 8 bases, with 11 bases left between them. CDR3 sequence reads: CATSRGPVEGYTF. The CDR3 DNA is TGTGCCACCAGCAGAGGCCCGGTCGAGGGCTACACCTTC. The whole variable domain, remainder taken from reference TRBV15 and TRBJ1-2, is DAMVIQNPRYQVTQFGKPVTLSCSQTLNHNVMYWYQQKSSQAPKLLFHYYDKDFNNEADTPDNFQSRRPNTSFCFLDIRSPGLGDTAMYLCATSRGPVEGYTFGSGTRLTVV.

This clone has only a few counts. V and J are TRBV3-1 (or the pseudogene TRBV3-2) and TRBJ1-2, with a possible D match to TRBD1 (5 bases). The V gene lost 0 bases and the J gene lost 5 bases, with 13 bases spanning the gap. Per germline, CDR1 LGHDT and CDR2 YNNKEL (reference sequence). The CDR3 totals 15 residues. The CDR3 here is CASSQDRPGIYGYTF. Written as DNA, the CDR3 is TGTGCCAGCAGCCAAGATCGGCCAGGGATTTATGGCTACACCTTC.

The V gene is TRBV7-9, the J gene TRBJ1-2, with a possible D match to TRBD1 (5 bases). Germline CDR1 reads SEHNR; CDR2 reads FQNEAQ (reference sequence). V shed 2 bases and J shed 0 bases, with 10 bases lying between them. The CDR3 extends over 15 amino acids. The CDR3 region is CASSLQGGTNYGYTF. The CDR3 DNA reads TGTGCCAGCAGCTTACAGGGTGGGACTAACTATGGCTACACCTTC.

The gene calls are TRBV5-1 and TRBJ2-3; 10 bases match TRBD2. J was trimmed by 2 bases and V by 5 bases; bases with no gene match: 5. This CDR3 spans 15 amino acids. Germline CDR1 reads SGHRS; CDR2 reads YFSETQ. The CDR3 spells CASRDTSGNTDTQYF. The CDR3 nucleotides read TGCGCCAGCAGAGACACTAGCGGGAACACAGATACGCAGTATTTT.

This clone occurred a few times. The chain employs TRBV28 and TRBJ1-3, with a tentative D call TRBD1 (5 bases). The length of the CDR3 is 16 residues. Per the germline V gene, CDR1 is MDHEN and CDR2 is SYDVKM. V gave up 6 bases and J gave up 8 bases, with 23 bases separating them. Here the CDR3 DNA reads TGTGCCAGCAGGGCGACGACGGGCCGAGGGGTCCACACCATATATTTT. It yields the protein CASRATTGRGVHTIYF.

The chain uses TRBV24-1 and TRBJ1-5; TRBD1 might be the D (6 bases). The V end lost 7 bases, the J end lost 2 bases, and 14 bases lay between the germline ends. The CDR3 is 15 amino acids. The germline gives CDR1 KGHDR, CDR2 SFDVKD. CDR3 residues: CATRDSPRGNQPQHF. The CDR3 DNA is TGTGCCACCAGGGACAGCCCCAGAGGCAATCAGCCCCAGCATTTT.